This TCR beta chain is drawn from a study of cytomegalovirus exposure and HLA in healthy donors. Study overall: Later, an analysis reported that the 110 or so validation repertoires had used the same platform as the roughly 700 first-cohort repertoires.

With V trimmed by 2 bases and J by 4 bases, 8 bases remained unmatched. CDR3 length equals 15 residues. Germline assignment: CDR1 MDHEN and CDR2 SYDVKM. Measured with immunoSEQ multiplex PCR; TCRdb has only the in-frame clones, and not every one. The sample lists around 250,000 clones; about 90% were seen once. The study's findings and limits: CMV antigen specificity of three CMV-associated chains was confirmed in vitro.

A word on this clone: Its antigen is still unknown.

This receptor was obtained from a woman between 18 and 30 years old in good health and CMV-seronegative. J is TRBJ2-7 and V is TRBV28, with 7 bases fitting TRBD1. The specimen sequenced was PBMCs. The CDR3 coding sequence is TGTGCCAGCAGTTTAACCTCCGGGACAGTTTACGAGCAGTACGTC. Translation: CASSLTSGTVYEQYV.